This TCR beta chain is drawn from a study of Graves' ophthalmopathy and Graves' hyperthyroidism. General observations from the study: Detection in blood was also observed for most expanded thyroid clonotypes above 0.001 frequency.

This clonotype was recorded once. Its antigen is not known. RNA transcripts provided the template for amplifying TCR beta CDR3 regions. The first round was an RT-PCR with HTBI primers, and the second round was a multiplex PCR. TCRdb analysed the multiplex PCR reads with MiXCR anew, one entry per CDR3 protein. The sample includes nearly 400,000 distinct CDR3 sequences, about 16% of them seen just once. Patients were diagnosed from clinical symptoms, serum thyroxine, TRAb, thyroid ultrasound and orbital computed tomography. Sequences were obtained from peripheral blood. The receptor's source is a woman between 18 and 29 years old with Graves' ophthalmopathy.

The CDR3 loop reads CSVKRASGRYEQYF. The DNA of the CDR3 is TGCAGCGTCAAACGAGCTAGCGGGAGGTACGAGCAGTACTTC. The rearrangement joins TRBV29-1 to TRBJ2-7, with 11 positions matching TRBD2. Germline values: CDR1 SQVTM, CDR2 ANQGSEA. J gave up 4 bases and V 6 bases, and 8 bases lay outside the gene matches. CDR3 size: 14 residues.